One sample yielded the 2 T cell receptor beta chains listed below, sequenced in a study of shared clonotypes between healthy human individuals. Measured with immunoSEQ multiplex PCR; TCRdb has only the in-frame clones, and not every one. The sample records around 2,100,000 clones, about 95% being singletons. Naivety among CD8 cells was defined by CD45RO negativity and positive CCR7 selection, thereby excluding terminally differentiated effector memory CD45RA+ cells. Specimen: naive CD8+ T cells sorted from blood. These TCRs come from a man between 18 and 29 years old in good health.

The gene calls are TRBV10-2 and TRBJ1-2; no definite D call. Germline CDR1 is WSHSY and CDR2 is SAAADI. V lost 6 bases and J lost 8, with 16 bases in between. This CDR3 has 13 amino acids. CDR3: CASSNIQARGYTF. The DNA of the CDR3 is TGCGCCAGCAGCAACATCCAGGCGCGGGGCTACACCTTC.

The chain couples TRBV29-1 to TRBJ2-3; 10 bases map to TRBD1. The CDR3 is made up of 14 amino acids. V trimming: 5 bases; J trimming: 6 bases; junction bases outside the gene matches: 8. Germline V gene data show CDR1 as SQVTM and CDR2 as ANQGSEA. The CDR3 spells CSVWDRGLEDTQYF. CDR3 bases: TGCAGCGTTTGGGACAGGGGCCTGGAGGATACGCAGTATTTT.